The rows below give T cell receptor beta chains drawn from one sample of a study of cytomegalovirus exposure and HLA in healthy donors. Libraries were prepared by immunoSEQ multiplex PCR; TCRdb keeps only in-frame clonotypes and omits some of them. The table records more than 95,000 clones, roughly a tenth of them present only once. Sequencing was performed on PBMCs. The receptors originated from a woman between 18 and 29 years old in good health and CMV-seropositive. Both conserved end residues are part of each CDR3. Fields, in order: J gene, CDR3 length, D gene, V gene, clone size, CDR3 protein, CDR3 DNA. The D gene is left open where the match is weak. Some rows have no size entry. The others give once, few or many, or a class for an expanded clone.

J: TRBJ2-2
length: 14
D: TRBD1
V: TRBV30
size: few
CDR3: CAQVQGAGTGELFF
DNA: TGTGCTCAGGTGCAGGGGGCGGGAACCGGGGAGCTGTTTTTT

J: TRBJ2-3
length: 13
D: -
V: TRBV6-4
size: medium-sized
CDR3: CASSERGTDTQYF
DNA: TGTGCCAGCAGTGAGCGGGGCACAGATACGCAGTATTTT

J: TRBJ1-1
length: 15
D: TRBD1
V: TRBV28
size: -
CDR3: CASSPPGQGRTEAFF
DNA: TGTGCCAGCAGTCCACCGGGACAGGGTCGCACTGAAGCTTTCTTT

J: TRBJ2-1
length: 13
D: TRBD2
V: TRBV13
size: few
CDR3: CASSAGGSNEQFF
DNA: TGTGCCAGCTCGGCGGGAGGTAGCAATGAGCAGTTCTTC

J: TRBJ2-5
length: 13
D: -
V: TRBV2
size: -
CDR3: CASTGDFQETQYF
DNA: TGTGCCAGCACGGGAGACTTCCAAGAGACCCAGTACTTC

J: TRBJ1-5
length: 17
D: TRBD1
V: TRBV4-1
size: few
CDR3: CASSQGTGSYSNQPQHF
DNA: TGCGCCAGCAGCCAAGGGACAGGTTCGTATAGCAATCAGCCCCAGCATTTT

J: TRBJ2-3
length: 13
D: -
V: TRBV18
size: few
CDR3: CASGPSDTDTQYF
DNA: TGTGCCAGCGGGCCGAGTGACACAGATACGCAGTATTTT

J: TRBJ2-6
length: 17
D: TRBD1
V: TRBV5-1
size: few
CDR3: CASTRTGEDFGANVLTF
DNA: TGCGCCAGCACCCGGACAGGGGAGGATTTCGGGGCCAACGTCCTGACTTTC

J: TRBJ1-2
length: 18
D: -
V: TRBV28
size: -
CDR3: CASSLPPTAILRDYGYTF
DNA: TGTGCCAGCAGTTTACCGCCGACAGCAATACTTCGTGACTATGGCTACACCTTC

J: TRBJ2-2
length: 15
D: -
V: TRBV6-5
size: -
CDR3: CASSLAGLNTGELFF
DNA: TGTGCCAGCAGTTTGGCGGGCCTTAACACCGGGGAGCTGTTTTTT